The entry that follows covers one T cell receptor (beta chain) sequence. These data belong to a study of low-dose radiotherapy and immunotherapy resistance in tumors. The wider study: The fractionation for Cohort 1 was 0.5 Gy per fraction every 2 weeks, totaling 6.5 Gy. Nivolumab was given to patients as a 240 mg flat dose every two weeks, and ipilimumab at 1 mg/kg every six weeks. Both were delivered intravenously.

Germline V gene data show CDR1 as SQVTM and CDR2 as ANQGSEA. Trimming pared 3 bases from V and 5 bases from J, leaving 8 bases between. This CDR3 spans 11 amino acids. Sample time point: before trial treatment. Both TCRalpha and TCRbeta chains were reverse transcribed with V-gene-specific primers. It was with a constant-region primer and a V-primer adapter that TCRs were amplified over approximately 18 PCR cycles. TCRdb redid the calling of the reads with MiXCR, one entry per CDR3 protein. Counted here are more than 50,000 distinct CDR3 sequences, around a quarter occurring once; the ten biggest clones make up about 7%.

V is TRBV29-1 and J is TRBJ2-7; D is uncertain. The receptor's source is a male donor with rectosigmoid adenocarcinoma. Sequenced here: PBMCs, sampled before treatment. CDR3 sequence reads: CSVENLHEQYF. The CDR3 region has the DNA TGCAGCGTTGAGAACCTCCACGAGCAGTACTTC.